This entry lists 20 T cell receptor beta chains sequenced from one sample in a study of blood T cell repertoires in COVID-19. Only in-frame clones appear in the TCRdb table, and some are missing; sequencing was by immunoSEQ multiplex PCR. The profile covers roughly 150,000 clones, with around nine tenths appearing a single time and 10% taken by the ten largest. Sequenced: peripheral blood. The receptors were sampled from a woman aged 70 to 79 with COVID-19, enrolled during active disease.

The chain has TRBV7-9 and TRBJ1-1; 7 bases align to TRBD1. The CDR3 runs 15 residues. V was pared by 5 bases and J by 6 bases, with 12 bases of the junction left unmatched. Germline V gene lookup returns CDR1 SEHNR and CDR2 FQNEAQ (reference sequence). CDR3 in DNA: TGTGCCAGCAGCCTACCGTTACAGGGGAGTGCTGAAGCTTTCTTT. As protein: CASSLPLQGSAEAFF.

This rearrangement joins TRBV29-1 to TRBJ2-5; 7 bases line up with TRBD2. V was clipped by 2 bases and J by 7 bases; unmatched bases: 7. Germline V gene sequence: CDR1 SQVTM, CDR2 ANQGSEA. The CDR3 is made up of 13 amino acids. The CDR3 region is CSVEISPGGTQYF. The DNA of the CDR3 is TGCAGCGTTGAAATTAGCCCGGGGGGGACCCAGTACTTC.

The chain recombines TRBV21-1 with TRBJ2-3; TRBD2 reflects the table's D call only, with no check against the DNA. TRBV21-1 is a known pseudogene. This CDR3 comprises 15 residues. The CDR3 DNA follows: TGTGCCAGCAGTCGAGGCGCGGTACATCAAGATACGCAGTATTTT. Translating it yields CASSRGAVHQDTQYF.

J is TRBJ1-5 and V is TRBV6-5, with D perhaps TRBD1 (6 bases). Trimming shortened V by 5 bases and J by 13 bases, and 15 bases separated the two germline ends. From germline, CDR1 is MNHEY and CDR2 SVGAGI. The CDR3 has 12 amino acids. The CDR3 region has the DNA TGTGCCAGCAGTCCCATTAGACAGGCACAGCATTTT. Translation gives CASSPIRQAQHF.

The chain recombines TRBV4-1 with TRBJ1-6, with 10 bases that match TRBD1. The germline V gene has CDR1 MGHRA and CDR2 YSYEKL. V was pared by 0 bases and J by 0 bases, with 2 bases of the junction left unmatched. There are 18 residues in the CDR3. The CDR3 reads CASSQEGQGSSYNSPLHF. The CDR3 bases are TGCGCCAGCAGCCAAGAGGGACAGGGGAGCTCCTATAATTCACCCCTCCACTTT.

There are a few counts of this clone. The V and J genes are TRBV11-2 and TRBJ1-4; D ambiguous. V was cut by 5 bases and J by 5 bases, with 15 bases left in between. The CDR3 contains 15 residues. Germline CDR1 SGHAT, CDR2 FQNNGV. The DNA of the CDR3 is TGTGCCAGCAGCAACCCCCGCGGGTGGAATGAAAAACTGTTTTTT. Its protein product is CASSNPRGWNEKLFF.

The V call is TRBV18, the J call TRBJ2-3, with TRBD2 identical over 7 bases. CDR3 length: 16 residues. V shed 3 bases, J shed 0 bases, and the junction held 6 bases outside the gene matches. Per the germline V gene, CDR1 is KGHSH and CDR2 is LQKENI. The CDR3 sequence is CASSPSSGRSTDTQYF. CDR3 nucleotide sequence: TGTGCCAGCTCACCTTCTAGCGGCCGAAGCACAGATACGCAGTATTTT.

The V call is TRBV4-1, the J call TRBJ2-7, with D unresolved. The germline CDR1 and CDR2 sequences are MGHRA and YSYEKL. The germline V and J ends were trimmed by 2 bases and 0 bases, with 11 bases remaining between them. The CDR3 is made up of 15 amino acids. DNA of the CDR3: TGCGCCAGCAGCCAATTTGTACAAAACTCCTACGAGCAGTACTTC. It specifies CASSQFVQNSYEQYF.

This clone was counted a single time. The gene calls are TRBV4-1 and TRBJ1-6, with TRBD1 identical over 9 bases. Germline V gene lookup returns CDR1 MGHRA and CDR2 YSYEKL. The CDR3 is 15 amino acids. The J segment lost 14 bases and the V segment lost 2 bases, leaving 10 bases of the junction unmatched. The CDR3 spells CASSQTEDRGRALHF. CDR3 DNA sequence: TGCGCCAGCAGCCAAACCGAGGACAGGGGACGGGCCCTCCACTTT.

This clone has just a few counts. The chain has TRBV3-1 (or the pseudogene TRBV3-2) and TRBJ1-4, with D tentatively TRBD1 (5 bases). From germline, CDR1 is LGHDT and CDR2 YNNKEL (reference sequence). There are 16 residues in the CDR3. Trimming removed 1 base at V and 5 bases at J, with 14 bases between. CDR3 in DNA: TGTGCCAGCAGCCAAGGTACCCTCGGGGGAAATGAAAAACTGTTTTTT. This encodes CASSQGTLGGNEKLFF.

This clone has just a few counts. The chain has TRBV5-8 and TRBJ1-1, with unresolved D. CDR3 length: 12 amino acids. Germline assignment: CDR1 SGHTS and CDR2 YDEGEE. The V end lost 4 bases, the J end lost 7 bases, and 11 bases lay between the germline ends. CDR3 protein: CASSQAFVEAFF. CDR3 sequence (DNA): TGTGCCAGCAGCCAAGCGTTCGTTGAAGCTTTCTTT.

The CDR3 region is CASSLGGGTYSYEQYF. The CDR3 DNA reads TGCGCCAGCAGCTTGGGCGGCGGGACCTACTCCTACGAGCAGTACTTC. The chain joins TRBV5-1 to TRBJ2-7; a weak D match, TRBD2 (6 bases). Trimming cost V 0 bases and J 0 bases, with 13 bases left between them. From germline, CDR1 is SGHRS and CDR2 YFSETQ. The CDR3 totals 16 residues.

The chain links TRBV29-1 to TRBJ2-7; D is possibly TRBD2 (5 bases). Germline CDR1 is SQVTM and CDR2 is ANQGSEA. Trimming took off 1 base at V and 5 bases at J, with 12 bases between the two ends. The CDR3 is 13 amino acids. CDR3 residues: CSVEVAGIHEQYF. The CDR3 bases are TGCAGCGTTGAAGTCGCCGGGATCCACGAGCAGTACTTC.

This clone was counted once. The chain links TRBV7-3 to TRBJ2-7; D may be TRBD2 (7 bases). Trimming cost V 5 bases and J 6 bases, with 20 bases left between them. The germline CDR1 and CDR2 sequences are SGHTA and FQGTGA. The CDR3 is 15 amino acids. The CDR3 region is CASSKAGQGFGEQYF. The CDR3 coding sequence is TGTGCCAGCAGCAAAGCGGGGCAGGGGTTCGGCGAGCAGTACTTC.

The chain joins TRBV7-9 to TRBJ2-1, with 8 bases aligning to TRBD1. CDR1 and CDR2 from the germline V gene are SEHNR and FQNEAQ (reference sequence). The CDR3 consists of 16 residues. Losses at the gene ends were 5 bases for V and 3 bases for J; bases not matched to a gene: 9. The CDR3 region is CASSTHRGNGYNEQFF. In DNA, the CDR3 is TGTGCCAGCAGCACCCACAGGGGGAATGGCTACAATGAGCAGTTCTTC. The variable domain in full, with the rest retrieved from reference TRBV7-9 and TRBJ2-1, is DTGVSQNPRHKITKRGQNVTFRCDPISEHNRLYWYRQTLGQGPEFLTYFQNEAQLEKSRLLSDRFSAERPKGSFSTLEIQRTEQGDSAMYLCASSTHRGNGYNEQFFGPGTRLTVL.

A word on this clone: Mismatch with germline at one junction end may stem from a read error. This chain links TRBV2 with TRBJ1-2; TRBD1 aligns across 7 bases. Germline loops: CDR1 SNHLY, CDR2 FYNNEI. CDR3 length equals 14 residues. The CDR3 spells CASTPSTGWYGYTF. The CDR3 DNA sequence: TGTGCGAGCACGCCGTCGACAGGGTGGTATGGCTACACCTTC.

V and J are TRBV5-1 and TRBJ2-5; 9 bases line up with TRBD2. Germline V gene lookup returns CDR1 SGHRS and CDR2 YFSETQ. This CDR3 has 16 residues. Trimming removed 0 bases from V and 4 bases from J; junction bases left unmatched: 7. CDR3 region: CASSLVDSGGRETQYF. For the CDR3, the DNA is TGCGCCAGCAGCTTGGTCGATAGCGGGGGCCGAGAGACCCAGTACTTC.

This clone has just a few counts. The rearrangement joins TRBV5-1 to TRBJ2-1; 10 nucleotides align to TRBD2. Germline V gene sequence: CDR1 SGHRS, CDR2 YFSETQ. This CDR3 contains 18 residues. The V gene end was trimmed by 0 bases and the J gene end by 6 bases; junction bases not matched to a gene: 12. As DNA, the CDR3 is TGCGCCAGCAGCTTGGATTCCAGCGGGGGGGCCCCGGTCAATGAGCAGTTCTTC. Its protein product is CASSLDSSGGAPVNEQFF.

CDR3: CASSEATVNTEAFF. CDR3 bases: TGTGCCAGCAGTGAAGCAACGGTGAACACTGAAGCTTTCTTT. This rearrangement joins TRBV2 to TRBJ1-1; the D is unclear. The germline CDR1 and CDR2 sequences are SNHLY and FYNNEI. The CDR3 loop spans 14 amino acids. Trimming removed 0 bases from V and 0 bases from J, with 5 bases in between.

CDR3 in DNA: TGTGCCAGCAGCTTTTCACAGGGGGAGAATTCACCCCTCCACTTT. Amino acid sequence: CASSFSQGENSPLHF. The genes are TRBV7-6 and TRBJ1-6; 8 nucleotides agree with TRBD1. Germline V gene data show CDR1 as SGHVS and CDR2 as FNYEAQ. The CDR3 covers 15 residues. The V segment lost 3 bases and the J segment 7 bases; nucleotides outside the gene matches: 5.